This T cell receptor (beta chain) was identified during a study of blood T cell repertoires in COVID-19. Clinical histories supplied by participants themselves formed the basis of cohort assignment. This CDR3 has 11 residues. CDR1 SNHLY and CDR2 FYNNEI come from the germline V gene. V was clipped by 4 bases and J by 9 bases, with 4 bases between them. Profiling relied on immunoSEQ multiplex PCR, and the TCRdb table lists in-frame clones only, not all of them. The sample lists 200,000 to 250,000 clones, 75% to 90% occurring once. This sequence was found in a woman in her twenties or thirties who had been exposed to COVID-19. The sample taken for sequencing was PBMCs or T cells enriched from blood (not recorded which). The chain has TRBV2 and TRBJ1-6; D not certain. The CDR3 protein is CASSGSSPLHF. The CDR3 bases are TGTGCCAGCAGTGGGAGTTCACCCCTCCACTTT.